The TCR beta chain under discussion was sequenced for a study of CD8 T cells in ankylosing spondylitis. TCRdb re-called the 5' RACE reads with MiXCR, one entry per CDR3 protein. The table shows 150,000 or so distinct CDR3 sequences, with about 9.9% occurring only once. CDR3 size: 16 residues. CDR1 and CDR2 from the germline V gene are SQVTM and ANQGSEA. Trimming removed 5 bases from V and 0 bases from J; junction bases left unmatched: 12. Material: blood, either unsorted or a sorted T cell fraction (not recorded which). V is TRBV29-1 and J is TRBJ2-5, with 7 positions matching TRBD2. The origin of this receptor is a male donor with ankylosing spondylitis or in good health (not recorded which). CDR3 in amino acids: CSVRGGRLPHQETQYF. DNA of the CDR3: TGCAGCGTTCGGGGCGGGAGACTCCCACACCAAGAGACCCAGTACTTC.